This T cell receptor (beta chain) was sequenced in a study of T cell repertoires in cytomegalovirus infection. Study-wide context: Matching HLA type, along with CMV infection, was indicated by public TCR beta signatures.

Concerning this clonotype: Antigen unknown. A junction end diverges from the germline sequence, so it may reflect a read error.

The CDR3 runs to 11 residues. TCRdb re-called the reads through MiXCR, storing one row per CDR3 protein. The profile covers 450,000 to 650,000 distinct CDR3 sequences, with about a quarter appearing a single time and less than 15% taken by the ten largest. General study points: The ex vivo response was dominated by HLA-C-restricted CMV-specific TCR beta clonotypes. Cumulative frequency of public TCR beta families picked out carriers of CMV plus the relevant HLA.

The sequence was collected from a human donor in good health (CMV status not recorded). Some clones in this sample may be carry-over from other donors' samples. The chain combines TRBV12-3 or TRBV12-4 with TRBJ1-3, with D hard to call. The specimen was PBMCs. The CDR3 loop reads CASSSGDTIYF. Here the CDR3 DNA reads TGTGCCAGCAGTTCTGGAGACACCATATATTTT.